Each of the 19 T cell receptor beta chains below was sequenced from the same sample in a study of T-cell memory formation after mild COVID-19. TCRdb used MiXCR to reprocess the 5' RACE reads, holding one entry per CDR3 protein. The profile shows 400,000 or so distinct CDR3 sequences, more than 20% of them singletons. Source material: PBMCs or a T cell subset sorted from them (not recorded which). These receptors came from an adult woman who had mild COVID-19 (a few samples of this study predate the infection). Cell type and time point are not known.

This clonotype was counted between two and nine times. The chain joins TRBV7-9 to TRBJ2-7; TRBD1 agrees at 7 bases. V gave up 6 bases and J gave up 0 bases; unmatched junction bases: 5. The CDR3 spans 14 residues. In germline, CDR1 is SEHNR, CDR2 FQNEAQ (reference sequence). The CDR3: CASSRDSLSYEQYF. The CDR3 nucleotides are TGTGCCAGCAGTCGGGACAGCCTCTCCTACGAGCAGTACTTC.

The rearrangement links TRBV12-3 or TRBV12-4 to TRBJ2-7; no clear D gene. Trimming took 6 bases from V and 6 from J, leaving 12 bases between them. The CDR3 runs to 12 residues. The CDR3 sequence is CASSFNVGEQYF. DNA of the CDR3: TGTGCCAGCAGCTTCAACGTCGGCGAGCAGTACTTC.

The CDR3 is CSARRSRTDTQYF. DNA for the CDR3: TGCAGTGCTAGACGGTCTCGCACAGATACGCAGTATTTT. The chain couples TRBV20-1 to TRBJ2-3; D gene ambiguous. The CDR3 extends over 13 amino acids. Germline V gene sequence: CDR1 DFQATT, CDR2 SNEGSKA (reference sequence). V lost 2 bases and J 1 base, leaving 7 bases between the germline ends.

This clonotype was observed a few times. The V and J genes are TRBV12-3 or TRBV12-4 and TRBJ2-7; 7 nucleotides match TRBD1. V was pared by 2 bases and J by 4 bases, with 5 bases of the junction left unmatched. The CDR3 length is 14 residues. The CDR3 here is CASSLRQGKYEQYF. Here the CDR3 DNA reads TGTGCCAGCAGTTTACGACAGGGAAAGTACGAGCAGTACTTC.

This clonotype has a handful of counts. V and J are TRBV4-1 and TRBJ1-4; 8 bases agree with TRBD1. Germline CDR1 is MGHRA and CDR2 is YSYEKL. Trimming at V came to 8 bases and at J to 8 bases, leaving 10 bases not matched to a gene. The CDR3 runs to 14 residues. This chain's CDR3 is CASGTGQGTEKLFF. In DNA, the CDR3 is TGCGCCAGCGGAACCGGACAGGGAACGGAAAAACTGTTTTTT.

The rearrangement uses TRBV30 and TRBJ2-4; no clear D. Trimming left V 2 bases short and J 0 bases short, with 5 bases between. CDR1 and CDR2 from the germline V gene are GTSNPN and SVGIG (reference sequence). The CDR3 has 13 amino acids. The CDR3 DNA follows: TGTGCCTGGAGTATACTAGCCAAAAACATTCAGTACTTC. Translating it yields CAWSILAKNIQYF.

CDR3 region: CASSKLAGPLFF. The CDR3 bases are TGTGCCAGTAGTAAGCTAGCGGGGCCTCTGTTCTTC. V and J are TRBV19 and TRBJ2-1, with 9 positions matching TRBD2. V gave up 4 bases and J gave up 15 bases; unmatched junction bases: 7. Germline assignment: CDR1 LNHDA and CDR2 SQIVND (reference sequence). The CDR3 runs 12 residues.

This clonotype has just a few counts. J is TRBJ1-1 and V is TRBV5-4; no firm D call. The V end lost 6 bases, the J end lost 0 bases, and 12 bases lay between the germline ends. Germline values: CDR1 SGHNT, CDR2 YYREEE (reference sequence). This CDR3 region has 14 residues. CDR3 in DNA: TGTGCCAGCACTCCCGGCCAGATGAACACTGAAGCTTTCTTT. Its translation is CASTPGQMNTEAFF.

This sequence joins TRBV5-1 and TRBJ2-1; 10 nucleotides align to TRBD2. With 1 base clipped from V and 1 base from J, the junction kept 5 bases outside the gene matches. Germline V gives CDR1 SGHRS, CDR2 YFSETQ. The CDR3 sequence is 17 residues long. Here the CDR3 reads CASSLRRTSGSYNEQFF. In DNA form, the CDR3 reads TGCGCCAGCAGCTTGCGCCGGACTAGCGGTTCCTACAATGAGCAGTTCTTC.

The V call is TRBV7-9, the J call TRBJ1-2; no definite D call. The CDR3 consists of 12 residues. From germline, CDR1 is SEHNR and CDR2 FQNEAQ (reference sequence). Trimming left V 0 bases short and J 8 bases short, with 7 bases between. CDR3: CASSLAGSGYTF. CDR3 in DNA: TGTGCCAGCAGCTTAGCAGGGAGCGGCTACACCTTC.

This clonotype was recorded a few times. The rearrangement links TRBV3-1 to TRBJ1-2, with D possibly TRBD1 on 6 matching bases. Germline CDR1 is LGHDT and CDR2 is YNNKEL (reference sequence). This CDR3 contains 15 residues. V dropped 0 bases and J dropped 7 bases, with 15 bases sitting between them. CDR3 DNA: TGTGCCAGCAGCCAAGATCGGTACAGGGTCCGTGGCTACACCTTC. Translated, it gives CASSQDRYRVRGYTF.

This clonotype was picked up many times. This chain links TRBV15 with TRBJ2-7; TRBD2 matches at 9 bases. The germline gives CDR1 LNHNV, CDR2 YYDKDF (reference sequence). The CDR3 loop spans 15 amino acids. With V trimmed by 4 bases and J by 3 bases, 7 bases remained unmatched. The CDR3 DNA follows: TGTGCCACCAGCATACTTGCGGGGGGGCGCTACGAGCAGTACTTC. It specifies CATSILAGGRYEQYF.

Many counts were recorded for this clonotype. CDR3 protein: CASSLSEGRGTDTQYF. CDR3 nucleotide sequence: TGTGCCAGCAGCCTTTCAGAAGGCAGGGGCACAGATACGCAGTATTTT. The chain employs TRBV9 and TRBJ2-3, with D tentatively TRBD1 (5 bases). V shed 4 bases and J shed 1 base, with 16 bases lying between them. CDR3 length: 16 residues. The germline V gene has CDR1 SGDLS and CDR2 YYNGEE.

This clonotype has a handful of counts. CDR3 loop: CASSSYGTSGLYNEQFF. In DNA form, the CDR3 reads TGTGCCAGCAGCTCCTACGGGACTAGCGGGCTATACAATGAGCAGTTCTTC. The chain combines TRBV5-4 with TRBJ2-1, with 12 bases aligning to TRBD2. CDR3 size: 17 residues. The V and J ends lost 3 bases and 4 bases, in that order; junction bases with no gene match: 8. CDR1 is SGHNT, CDR2 YYREEE, per germline (reference sequence).

This chain uses TRBV12-3 or TRBV12-4 with TRBJ2-4; D is uncertain. V shed 6 bases and J shed 9 bases, with 9 bases lying between them. CDR3 length: 11 amino acids. The CDR3 region has the DNA TGTGCCAGCAGCCAATCAGGCATTCAGTACTTC. This sequence encodes CASSQSGIQYF.

This chain connects TRBV6-2 or TRBV6-3 to TRBJ2-1; 7 nucleotides align to TRBD1. The CDR3 is made up of 15 amino acids. Unmatched junction bases numbered 13, after V lost 5 bases and J lost 9 bases. CDR1 is MNHEY and CDR2 is SVGEGT in the germline V gene. CDR3 coding DNA: TGTGCCAGCAGTCCCCTTATGACAGGGAATGGTGAGCAGTTCTTC. It codes for CASSPLMTGNGEQFF.

CDR3 residues: CASSPRHRSMNTEAFF. Here the CDR3 DNA reads TGTGCCAGCTCACCACGTCACAGGTCCATGAACACTGAAGCTTTCTTT. The rearrangement links TRBV18 to TRBJ1-1; D might be TRBD1 (5 bases). The ends were cut back, 1 base at V and 0 bases at J, with 12 bases in the middle. CDR1 KGHSH and CDR2 LQKENI come from the germline V gene. There are 16 residues in the CDR3.

The rearrangement links TRBV5-4 to TRBJ2-7; 11 bases match TRBD1. CDR3 length: 18 residues. Germline V lookup: CDR1 SGHNT, CDR2 YYREEE (reference sequence). The trim removed 0 bases at V and 2 bases at J, leaving 10 bases unmatched. The CDR3 sequence: CASSLASGGGQGAYEQYF. In DNA form, the CDR3 reads TGTGCCAGCAGCTTGGCGAGCGGTGGGGGACAGGGGGCCTACGAGCAGTACTTC.

In this sample, this clonotype turned up a few times. The chain has TRBV6-5 and TRBJ2-1; TRBD1 is a possible D gene (6 bases). The V gene lost 0 bases and the J gene lost 7 bases, with 10 bases spanning the gap. The CDR3 is 14 residues long. Germline V gene lookup returns CDR1 MNHEY and CDR2 SVGAGI. The CDR3 region is CASSYSQGKNEQFF. As DNA, the CDR3 is TGTGCCAGCAGTTACTCTCAGGGGAAGAATGAGCAGTTCTTC.